Detailed here is one TCR beta chain. Antigen specificity is unknown. The same CDR3 can be traced to other DNA sequences in this sample. The V segment lost 0 bases and the J segment 8 bases; nucleotides outside the gene matches: 13. Germline CDR1 reads LGHNA; CDR2 reads YNFKEQ. This CDR3 comprises 18 residues. The data originate from a study of graft-versus-host responses after intestinal transplantation. Study summary: The study gave all recipients anti-thymocyte globulin induction, then tacrolimus and steroids for approximately three years. The study, taken as a whole, reports: Patients with graft-donor T cell macrochimerism had high graft-versus-host to host-versus-graft clonal ratios in allografts. An association linked early post-transplant HvG declines with peak circulating GvH clone levels.

Profiling relied on immunoSEQ multiplex PCR, and the TCRdb table lists in-frame clones only, not all of them. The table lists some 18,000 clones, roughly 72% of them singletons. Intraepithelial and lamina propria lymphocytes were isolated from graft specimens. This specimen consisted of ileum tissue, obtained approximately 20 days after intestinal transplant. This clonotype originated in a human patient who received an intestinal transplant, so some T cells may come from the graft donor. The chain recombines TRBV4-2 with TRBJ2-1; 10 bases are a match to TRBD2. DNA of the CDR3: TGTGCCAGCAGCCAAGATAGATCCCCTAGCGGGAGTACCTATGAGCAGTTCTTC. Its translation: CASSQDRSPSGSTYEQFF.